This T cell receptor beta chain came from a study of blood T cell repertoires in COVID-19. For the study at large: Acute and convalescent COVID-19 samples came from the United States, Italy and Spain. In each case, the material was cDNA or gDNA derived from T cells, B-cell-depleted T cells, or PBMCs.

Original methodology: The assay estimated nucleated cells by amplifying reference gene primers. Data came from immunoSEQ multiplex PCR; TCRdb stores just in-frame clones and leaves some out. The DNA gave D and trimming, while V, J and clone size come from that table. The table shows tens of thousands of clones, with around 73% occurring only once. The Seattle patients joined while their infection was active and were tracked longitudinally afterward. Losses at the gene ends were 9 bases for V and 6 bases for J; bases not matched to a gene: 8. Germline CDR1 and CDR2: SGDLS and YYNGEE. The CDR3 sequence is 13 residues long.

The chain employs TRBV9 and TRBJ2-3, with TRBD2 matching over 9 bases. Sequencing used peripheral blood. The receptor comes from a man between 60 and 75 years old with COVID-19, enrolled during active disease. The CDR3 loop reads CATSSGVLDTQYF. Here the CDR3 DNA reads TGTGCCACTTCTAGCGGGGTCCTGGATACGCAGTATTTT. Looking up the rest from reference TRBV9 and TRBJ2-3 gives the full variable domain: DSGVTQTPKHLITATGQRVTLRCSPRSGDLSVYWYQQSLDQGLQFLIQYYNGEERAKGNILERFSAQQFPDLHSELNLSSLELGDSALYFCATSSGVLDTQYFGPGTRLTVL.